This T cell receptor (beta chain) was recorded in a study of blood T cell repertoires in COVID-19 (dated by TCRdb to the early 2020s). Regarding the complete study: The collaborator samples originated in the United States, Italy and Spain and spanned the acute and convalescent phases of COVID-19. Subjects who had been exposed to COVID-19, were actively infected with it, or had recovered from it provided the deeply sampled blood TCRbeta repertoires that made up the dataset. The prospective study material was composed of cDNA or gDNA derived from T cells, B-cell-depleted T cells, or PBMCs. The samples were drawn from two sources: the first 160 participants of the ongoing ImmuneRACE study, and 1,200 or so subjects contributed by 6 global collaborators. Sample metadata almost always included a de-identified subject ID, COVID-19 status, age in years and sex. The repertoires were released in a freely available public database meant as a resource for research on the immune response to SARS-CoV-2. HLA class I and class II types, where available, came from metadata supplied by the sample provider rather than from assay-based typing. The paper's findings and limits, for the study overall: The quantity of clinical and demographic metadata differed by source and by participant and was supplied without curation.

TCRbeta CDR3 regions were amplified from genomic DNA by means of the immunoSEQ Assay, a bias-controlled multiplex PCR. Per the source publication's procedure: The number of nucleated cells in each sample was estimated from the amplification of reference gene primers within the assay. To quantify the absolute abundance of each unique TCRbeta CDR3 rearrangement, sequence reads were collapsed and filtered. For each sample, productive Simpson clonality was calculated as the square root of Simpson's diversity index across productive rearrangements. The immuneACCESS repertoire file appears here via TCRdb, limited to in-frame rearrangements. These files lack a portion of the clones; in checked studies, under half of the deficit traces to unresolved V genes, and the cause of the others is not known. That table is the source of V, J and clone size, and D and trimming were worked out from the DNA. A total of over 200,000 clones appear in this sample, around 89% of them only once. The ten largest account for just under 9% of the sample.

The CDR3 runs 15 residues from the cysteine to the phenylalanine. Of the read, only the CDR3 DNA is kept; its 45 bases are in frame from base 1. Looking up the germline V gene yields CDR1 KGHSH and CDR2 LQKENI. Ends trimmed: V by 4 bases, J by 5 bases; bases unmatched to a gene: 7. To note about this clone: Its target antigen remains unknown. Base qualities are not recorded, but no much larger clone differs from it by a single base.

In the prospective study, participants were roughly 18 to 89 years old, resided in around 25 geographic areas of the United States, and were enrolled through a virtual design. Cohort assignment in the prospective study relied on participant-reported clinical history from a screening survey and a study questionnaire. Recovered participants in ImmuneRACE Cohort 3 were defined by two consecutive negative NP/OP PCR tests, clearance by a healthcare professional, or resolution of symptoms. Each participant in the prospective study had whole blood, serum and a nasopharyngeal or oropharyngeal swab collected by mobile phlebotomists. Prospective study participants could optionally give additional blood draws and questionnaires over a roughly 2-month period. Prospective study blood samples were shipped either frozen or at room temperature before DNA extraction.

This receptor was identified in a man aged 40-55 years who had recovered from COVID-19. The material sequenced was PBMCs or T cells enriched from blood (not recorded which). This sequence uses TRBV18 and TRBJ1-3, and 8 junction bases match TRBD1. This receptor has the CDR3 CASSRQGAQRNTIYF. In nucleotides, the sequence is TGTGCCAGCTCACGCCAGGGGGCTCAACGAAACACCATATATTTT.